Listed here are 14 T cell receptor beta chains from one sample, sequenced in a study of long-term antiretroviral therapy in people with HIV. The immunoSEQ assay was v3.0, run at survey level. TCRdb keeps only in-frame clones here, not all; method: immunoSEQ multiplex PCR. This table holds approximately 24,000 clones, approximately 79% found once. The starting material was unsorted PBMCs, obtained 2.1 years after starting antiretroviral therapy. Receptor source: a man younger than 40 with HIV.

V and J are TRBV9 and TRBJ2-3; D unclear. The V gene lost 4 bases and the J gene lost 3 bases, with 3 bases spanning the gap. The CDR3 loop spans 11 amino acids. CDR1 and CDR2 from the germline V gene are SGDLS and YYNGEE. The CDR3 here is CASSLTDTQYF. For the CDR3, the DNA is TGTGCCAGCAGCTTAACAGATACGCAGTATTTT.

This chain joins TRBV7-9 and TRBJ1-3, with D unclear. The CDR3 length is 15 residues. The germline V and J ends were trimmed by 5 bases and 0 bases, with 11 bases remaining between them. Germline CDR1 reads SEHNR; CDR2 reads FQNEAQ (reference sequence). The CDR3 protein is CASSTDGTSGNTIYF. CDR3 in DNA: TGTGCCAGCAGCACGGACGGCACCTCTGGAAACACCATATATTTT.

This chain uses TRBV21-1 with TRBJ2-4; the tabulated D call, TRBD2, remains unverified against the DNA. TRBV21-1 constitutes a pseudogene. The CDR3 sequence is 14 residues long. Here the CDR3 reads CASSKSEVGNIQYF. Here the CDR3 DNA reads TGTGCCAGCAGCAAATCGGAGGTGGGGAACATTCAGTACTTC.

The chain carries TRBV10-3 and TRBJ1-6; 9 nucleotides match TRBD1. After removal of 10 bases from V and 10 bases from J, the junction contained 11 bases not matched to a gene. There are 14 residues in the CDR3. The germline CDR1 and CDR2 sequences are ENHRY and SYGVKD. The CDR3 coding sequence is TGTGCCACCATGGGACAGGGAATGGAATCACCCCTCCACTTT. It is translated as CATMGQGMESPLHF.

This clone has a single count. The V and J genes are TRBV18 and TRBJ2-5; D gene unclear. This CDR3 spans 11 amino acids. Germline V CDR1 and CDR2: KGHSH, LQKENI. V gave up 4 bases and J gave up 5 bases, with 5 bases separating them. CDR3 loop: CASSQRETQYF. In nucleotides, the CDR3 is TGTGCCAGCTCACAAAGGGAGACCCAGTACTTC.

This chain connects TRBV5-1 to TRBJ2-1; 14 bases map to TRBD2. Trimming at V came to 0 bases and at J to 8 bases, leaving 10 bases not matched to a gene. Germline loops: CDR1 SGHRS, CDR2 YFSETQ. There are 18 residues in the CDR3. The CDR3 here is CASSLAGLAGGFSHEQFF. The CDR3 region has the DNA TGCGCCAGCAGCTTGGCCGGACTAGCGGGAGGTTTTTCCCATGAGCAGTTCTTC.

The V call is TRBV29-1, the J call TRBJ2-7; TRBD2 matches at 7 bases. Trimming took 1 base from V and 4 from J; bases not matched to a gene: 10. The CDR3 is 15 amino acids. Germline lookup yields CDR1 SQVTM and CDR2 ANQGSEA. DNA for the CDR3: TGCAGCGTTGAAGGAAGAGGGAGGGCCGCGTACGAGCAGTACTTC. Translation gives CSVEGRGRAAYEQYF.

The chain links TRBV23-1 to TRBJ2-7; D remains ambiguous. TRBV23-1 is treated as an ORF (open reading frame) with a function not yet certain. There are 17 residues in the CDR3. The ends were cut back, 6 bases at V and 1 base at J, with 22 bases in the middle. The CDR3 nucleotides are TGCGCCAGCAGCCCACTTGGGTCAGCAGATAAATCCTACGAGCAGTACTTC. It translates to CASSPLGSADKSYEQYF.

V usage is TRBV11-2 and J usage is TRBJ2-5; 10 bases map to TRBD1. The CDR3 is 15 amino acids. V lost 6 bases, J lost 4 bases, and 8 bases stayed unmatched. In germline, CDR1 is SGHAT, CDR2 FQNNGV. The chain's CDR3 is CASSRTGGGLETQYF. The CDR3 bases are TGTGCCAGCAGTCGGACAGGGGGAGGGCTAGAGACCCAGTACTTC. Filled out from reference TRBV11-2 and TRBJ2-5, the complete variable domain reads EAGVAQSPRYKIIEKRQSVAFWCNPISGHATLYWYQQILGQGPKLLIQFQNNGVVDDSQLPKDRFSAERLKGVDSTLKIQPAKLEDSAVYLCASSRTGGGLETQYFGPGTRLLVL.

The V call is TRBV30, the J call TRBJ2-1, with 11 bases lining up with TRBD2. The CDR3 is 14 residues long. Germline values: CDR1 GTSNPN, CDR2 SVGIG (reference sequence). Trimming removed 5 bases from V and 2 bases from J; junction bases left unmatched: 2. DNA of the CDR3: TGTGCCTGGTCGGGACTAGCGGCCTACAATGAGCAGTTCTTC. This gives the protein CAWSGLAAYNEQFF.

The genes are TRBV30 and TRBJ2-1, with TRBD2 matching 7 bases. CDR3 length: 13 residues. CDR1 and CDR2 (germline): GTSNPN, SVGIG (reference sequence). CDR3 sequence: CARRAGDYNEQFF. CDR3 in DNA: TGTGCTCGCAGGGCGGGGGACTACAATGAGCAGTTCTTC.

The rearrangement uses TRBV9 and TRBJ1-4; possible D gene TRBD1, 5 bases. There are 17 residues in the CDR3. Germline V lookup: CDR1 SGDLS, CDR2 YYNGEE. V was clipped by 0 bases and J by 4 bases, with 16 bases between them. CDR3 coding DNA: TGTGCCAGCAGCGTAGGGTCGGGACGGAGCCTTAATGAAAAACTGTTTTTT. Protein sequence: CASSVGSGRSLNEKLFF.

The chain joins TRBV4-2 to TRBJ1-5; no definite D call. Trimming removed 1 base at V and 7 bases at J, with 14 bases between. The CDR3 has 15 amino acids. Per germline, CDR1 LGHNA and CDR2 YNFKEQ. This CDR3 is CASSQGGARAQPQHF. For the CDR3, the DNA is TGTGCCAGCAGCCAAGGCGGCGCGAGGGCCCAGCCCCAGCATTTT.

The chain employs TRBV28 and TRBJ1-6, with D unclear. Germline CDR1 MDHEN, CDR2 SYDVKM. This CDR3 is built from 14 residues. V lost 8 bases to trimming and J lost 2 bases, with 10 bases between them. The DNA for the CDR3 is TGTGCCAGCCTCCGAATTCCCTATAATTCACCCCTCCACTTT. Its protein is CASLRIPYNSPLHF.